A selection of T cell receptor beta chains follows, all from one sample in a study of Graves' ophthalmopathy and Graves' hyperthyroidism. TCRdb processed the multiplex PCR reads anew with MiXCR; each CDR3 protein has one entry. The table lists 350,000 or so distinct CDR3 sequences, roughly 15% of them singletons. The specimen was peripheral blood. These receptors came from an adult man with Graves' ophthalmopathy. The CDR3 runs from the conserved cysteine through the conserved F or W. A D gene is named only where the DNA matches it firmly. Where a row states a size, it is once, few, many or the class of an expanded clone; other rows omit it.

CDR3 protein: CAWSVGGASYEQYF
CDR3 DNA: TGTGCCTGGAGTGTGGGAGGTGCGAGCTACGAGCAGTACTTC
D gene: NA
clone size: many
V gene: TRBV30
J gene: TRBJ2-7

CDR3 protein: CASSQQETYQETQYF
CDR3 DNA: TGTGCCAGCAGTCAGCAGGAGACCTACCAAGAGACCCAGTACTTC
D gene: NA
clone size: many
V gene: TRBV6-2/TRBV6-3
J gene: TRBJ2-5

CDR3 protein: CASSLRTGYTEAFF
CDR3 DNA: TGTGCCAGCAGCCTTCGGACAGGATACACTGAAGCTTTCTTT
D gene: TRBD1
clone size: many
V gene: TRBV12-3/TRBV12-4
J gene: TRBJ1-1

CDR3 protein: CASSLIQAGSYEQYF
CDR3 DNA: TGTGCCAGCAGCTTAATTCAGGCCGGGTCCTACGAGCAGTACTTC
D gene: NA
clone size: many
V gene: TRBV11-1
J gene: TRBJ2-7

CDR3 protein: CASSGGLVEQFF
CDR3 DNA: TGTGCCAGCAGTGGCGGACTAGTTGAGCAGTTCTTC
D gene: TRBD2
clone size: many
V gene: TRBV2
J gene: TRBJ2-1

CDR3 protein: CASSPEPEGRLNQPQHF
CDR3 DNA: TGTGCCAGCAGCCCCGAGCCGGAGGGCAGACTTAATCAGCCCCAGCATTTT
D gene: NA
clone size: NA
V gene: TRBV11-1
J gene: TRBJ1-5

CDR3 protein: CASSTLPSGIGETQYF
CDR3 DNA: TGTGCCAGTAGTACCCTGCCTAGCGGCATAGGGGAGACCCAGTACTTC
D gene: TRBD2
clone size: many
V gene: TRBV19
J gene: TRBJ2-5

CDR3 protein: CASSSRTGKGGYTF
CDR3 DNA: TGTGCCAGCAGCTCGCGGACAGGGAAAGGCGGCTACACCTTC
D gene: TRBD1
clone size: few
V gene: TRBV7-8
J gene: TRBJ1-2

CDR3 protein: CASSNLAGDETQYF
CDR3 DNA: TGTGCCAGCAGCAATCTAGCGGGAGATGAGACCCAGTACTTC
D gene: TRBD2
clone size: many
V gene: TRBV7-9
J gene: TRBJ2-5

CDR3 protein: CASSLSARGQETQYF
CDR3 DNA: TGTGCCAGCAGTTTATCAGCCAGGGGACAAGAGACCCAGTACTTC
D gene: NA
clone size: NA
V gene: TRBV28
J gene: TRBJ2-5

CDR3 protein: CASTAVGIQGDIQYF
CDR3 DNA: TGTGCCAGCACCGCCGTTGGGATCCAGGGAGACATTCAGTACTTC
D gene: NA
clone size: many
V gene: TRBV6-2/TRBV6-3
J gene: TRBJ2-4

CDR3 protein: CASSPGTLRNTIYF
CDR3 DNA: TGTGCCAGCAGCCCTGGGACCCTGAGAAACACCATATATTTT
D gene: NA
clone size: NA
V gene: TRBV28
J gene: TRBJ1-3

CDR3 protein: CATSRDDSLAGVYEQYF
CDR3 DNA: TGTGCCACCAGCAGAGACGACTCACTAGCGGGAGTCTACGAGCAGTACTTC
D gene: TRBD2
clone size: many
V gene: TRBV15
J gene: TRBJ2-7

CDR3 protein: CASSSRGPTGRYYGYTF
CDR3 DNA: TGTGCCAGCAGCTCTCGGGGGCCGACAGGGCGTTACTATGGCTACACCTTC
D gene: TRBD1
clone size: NA
V gene: TRBV11-2
J gene: TRBJ1-2

CDR3 protein: CASSLIPGQGTGELFF
CDR3 DNA: TGTGCCAGCAGCTTGATACCGGGACAGGGAACCGGGGAGCTGTTTTTT
D gene: TRBD1
clone size: many
V gene: TRBV11-2
J gene: TRBJ2-2

CDR3 protein: CASSGRSYNSPLHF
CDR3 DNA: TGTGCCAGCAGTGGACGGAGCTATAATTCACCCCTCCACTTT
D gene: NA
clone size: many
V gene: TRBV6-1
J gene: TRBJ1-6

CDR3 protein: CASSRDRARSYEQYF
CDR3 DNA: TGTGCCAGCAGTCGGGACAGGGCCCGCTCCTACGAGCAGTACTTC
D gene: TRBD1
clone size: many
V gene: TRBV6-1
J gene: TRBJ2-7

CDR3 protein: CASSLADRTNTEAFF
CDR3 DNA: TGTGCCAGCAGCTTAGCGGACAGGACGAACACTGAAGCTTTCTTT
D gene: TRBD1
clone size: NA
V gene: TRBV7-6
J gene: TRBJ1-1

CDR3 protein: CASTATGTGGYEQYF
CDR3 DNA: TGTGCCAGCACTGCAACCGGGACAGGTGGTTACGAGCAGTACTTC
D gene: TRBD1
clone size: many
V gene: TRBV27
J gene: TRBJ2-7

CDR3 protein: CASSYSIVGWDRNSPLHF
CDR3 DNA: TGTGCCAGCAGTTACTCGATCGTCGGTTGGGACAGAAATTCACCCCTCCACTTT
D gene: TRBD1
clone size: many
V gene: TRBV6-2/TRBV6-3
J gene: TRBJ1-6

CDR3 protein: CAWARPSGSKTYEQYF
CDR3 DNA: TGTGCCTGGGCGCGGCCTAGCGGGAGCAAAACCTACGAGCAGTACTTC
D gene: TRBD2
clone size: NA
V gene: TRBV30
J gene: TRBJ2-7

CDR3 protein: CSARDHVSTAKDQPQHF
CDR3 DNA: TGCAGTGCTAGAGATCATGTAAGCACAGCAAAAGATCAGCCCCAGCATTTT
D gene: NA
clone size: many
V gene: TRBV20-1
J gene: TRBJ1-5

CDR3 protein: CASSPFGGVGGYTF
CDR3 DNA: TGTGCCAGCAGCCCTTTTGGAGGGGTGGGCGGCTACACCTTC
D gene: NA
clone size: many
V gene: TRBV13
J gene: TRBJ1-2

CDR3 protein: CASSQSQGVSNTEAFF
CDR3 DNA: TGTGCCAGCAGTCAGTCGCAGGGTGTTTCCAACACTGAAGCTTTCTTT
D gene: NA
clone size: many
V gene: TRBV6-5
J gene: TRBJ1-1

CDR3 protein: CASSGPYRETQYF
CDR3 DNA: TGTGCCAGCAGCGGGCCTTACAGAGAGACCCAGTACTTC
D gene: NA
clone size: many
V gene: TRBV6-1
J gene: TRBJ2-5

CDR3 protein: CASSLGSVTGELFF
CDR3 DNA: TGTGCCAGCAGCTTAGGCTCGGTCACCGGGGAGCTGTTTTTT
D gene: NA
clone size: many
V gene: TRBV13
J gene: TRBJ2-2

CDR3 protein: CASSLVIGGSTGYTF
CDR3 DNA: TGCGCCAGCAGCTTGGTAATCGGGGGATCGACTGGCTACACCTTC
D gene: NA
clone size: many
V gene: TRBV5-1
J gene: TRBJ1-2

CDR3 protein: CASRARTGILNYGYTF
CDR3 DNA: TGTGCCAGCAGGGCCAGGACAGGGATCCTTAACTATGGCTACACCTTC
D gene: TRBD1
clone size: many
V gene: TRBV2
J gene: TRBJ1-2

CDR3 protein: CASSATGGIGETQYF
CDR3 DNA: TGCGCCAGCAGCGCCACAGGGGGCATCGGAGAGACCCAGTACTTC
D gene: TRBD1
clone size: many
V gene: TRBV5-1
J gene: TRBJ2-5

CDR3 protein: CASSLVRVNTEAFF
CDR3 DNA: TGTGCCAGCAGCTTAGTTAGGGTAAACACTGAAGCTTTCTTT
D gene: NA
clone size: many
V gene: TRBV7-9
J gene: TRBJ1-1

CDR3 protein: CASGGGGRSTGELFF
CDR3 DNA: TGTGCCAGCGGTGGAGGAGGACGTTCCACCGGGGAGCTGTTTTTT
D gene: NA
clone size: many
V gene: TRBV12-3/TRBV12-4
J gene: TRBJ2-2

CDR3 protein: CSASVRLAGLEEETQYF
CDR3 DNA: TGCAGTGCTAGTGTCAGACTAGCGGGGTTGGAAGAGGAGACCCAGTACTTC
D gene: TRBD2
clone size: many
V gene: TRBV20-1
J gene: TRBJ2-5

CDR3 protein: CTSSFQGLNTEAFF
CDR3 DNA: TGTACCAGCAGTTTTCAGGGGCTGAACACTGAAGCTTTCTTT
D gene: NA
clone size: NA
V gene: TRBV12-3/TRBV12-4
J gene: TRBJ1-1

CDR3 protein: CASKKSGGIDTEAFF
CDR3 DNA: TGTGCCAGTAAAAAATCCGGGGGGATCGACACTGAAGCTTTCTTT
D gene: NA
clone size: many
V gene: TRBV19
J gene: TRBJ1-1

CDR3 protein: CASRTQGGSGNTEAFF
CDR3 DNA: TGTGCCAGTAGGACCCAAGGGGGCTCAGGCAACACTGAAGCTTTCTTT
D gene: TRBD1
clone size: few
V gene: TRBV19
J gene: TRBJ1-1

CDR3 protein: CSARNRGKYGYTF
CDR3 DNA: TGCAGTGCTAGGAACAGGGGAAAGTATGGCTACACCTTC
D gene: TRBD1
clone size: NA
V gene: TRBV20-1
J gene: TRBJ1-2

CDR3 protein: CASSLGPSREAFF
CDR3 DNA: TGTGCCAGCAGCTTAGGACCAAGTAGAGAAGCTTTCTTT
D gene: NA
clone size: few
V gene: TRBV7-2
J gene: TRBJ1-1

CDR3 protein: CASTERQGAVTGELFF
CDR3 DNA: TGTGCCAGCACCGAGAGGCAGGGGGCGGTCACCGGGGAGCTGTTTTTT
D gene: TRBD1
clone size: NA
V gene: TRBV6-1
J gene: TRBJ2-2

CDR3 protein: CSVEALGGTYGYTF
CDR3 DNA: TGCAGCGTTGAAGCGCTGGGGGGGACCTATGGCTACACCTTC
D gene: NA
clone size: many
V gene: TRBV29-1
J gene: TRBJ1-2

CDR3 protein: CAWQSGFNQPQHF
CDR3 DNA: TGTGCCTGGCAGTCAGGTTTCAATCAGCCCCAGCATTTT
D gene: NA
clone size: few
V gene: TRBV30
J gene: TRBJ1-5

CDR3 protein: CSASVPGNTEAFF
CDR3 DNA: TGCAGTGCTAGCGTACCAGGGAACACTGAAGCTTTCTTT
D gene: NA
clone size: many
V gene: TRBV20-1
J gene: TRBJ1-1

CDR3 protein: CASSGTGLSEAFF
CDR3 DNA: TGTGCCAGCAGCGGGACAGGTTTGTCTGAAGCTTTCTTT
D gene: TRBD1
clone size: many
V gene: TRBV2
J gene: TRBJ1-1

CDR3 protein: CASKAAATSNQPQHF
CDR3 DNA: TGTGCCAGCAAGGCCGCAGCCACCAGCAATCAGCCCCAGCATTTT
D gene: NA
clone size: many
V gene: TRBV2
J gene: TRBJ1-5

CDR3 protein: CSAILAGGLEETQYF
CDR3 DNA: TGCAGTGCTATACTAGCGGGAGGTTTAGAAGAGACCCAGTACTTC
D gene: TRBD2
clone size: many
V gene: TRBV20-1
J gene: TRBJ2-5

CDR3 protein: CASSQEYGTSGYQETQYF
CDR3 DNA: TGCGCCAGCAGCCAAGAATACGGGACTAGCGGTTACCAAGAGACCCAGTACTTC
D gene: TRBD2
clone size: many
V gene: TRBV4-1
J gene: TRBJ2-5

CDR3 protein: CASSPTANTGELFF
CDR3 DNA: TGTGCCAGCAGCCCGACAGCGAACACCGGGGAGCTGTTTTTT
D gene: NA
clone size: many
V gene: TRBV7-2
J gene: TRBJ2-2

CDR3 protein: CASSIDPTSETYEQYF
CDR3 DNA: TGTGCCAGTAGTATAGATCCCACCAGTGAGACCTACGAGCAGTACTTC
D gene: NA
clone size: many
V gene: TRBV19
J gene: TRBJ2-7

CDR3 protein: CASSLALMKGETQYF
CDR3 DNA: TGCGCCAGCAGCTTGGCCCTCATGAAGGGAGAGACCCAGTACTTC
D gene: NA
clone size: many
V gene: TRBV5-1
J gene: TRBJ2-5

CDR3 protein: CASSPTGTAKMNTEAFF
CDR3 DNA: TGTGCCAGCAGCCCGACGGGGACAGCGAAAATGAACACTGAAGCTTTCTTT
D gene: TRBD1
clone size: many
V gene: TRBV7-8
J gene: TRBJ1-1

CDR3 protein: CASRDSGTNSYEQYF
CDR3 DNA: TGTGCCAGCAGGGATAGCGGGACCAACTCCTACGAGCAGTACTTC
D gene: TRBD2
clone size: many
V gene: TRBV12-3/TRBV12-4
J gene: TRBJ2-7

CDR3 protein: CASSEAPGDTEAFF
CDR3 DNA: TGTGCCAGCAGTGAAGCGCCTGGGGACACTGAAGCTTTCTTT
D gene: NA
clone size: many
V gene: TRBV6-1
J gene: TRBJ1-1

CDR3 protein: CASTAQGKAQHF
CDR3 DNA: TGTGCCAGCACCGCCCAGGGGAAGGCCCAGCATTTT
D gene: NA
clone size: many
V gene: TRBV28
J gene: TRBJ1-5

CDR3 protein: CASSQLKNIQYF
CDR3 DNA: TGTGCCAGCAGTCAACTCAAAAACATTCAGTACTTC
D gene: NA
clone size: NA
V gene: TRBV6-1
J gene: TRBJ2-4